Listed below are T cell receptor beta chains from one sample, sequenced in a study of metastatic and nonmetastatic thyroid tumors. TCRdb re-called clones from the PCR reads using MiXCR. The table has 15,000 or so clones, around a sixth seen once. Material: blood. These receptor sequences come from a female donor with papillary thyroid cancer or a benign thyroid nodule (not recorded which). Some clones in this sample may be carry-over from other donors' samples. Both conserved end residues are part of each CDR3. Each record gives: D gene, clone size, V gene, J gene, CDR3 DNA, CDR3 protein. D genes are given only for firm matches. Only some rows state a clone size, as once, few, many or a class for expanded clones.

d_call: TRBD1; clone_size: many; v_call: TRBV19; j_call: TRBJ2-7; cdr3_nt: TGTGCCAGCACCAGGACAGGGGGCTCCTACGAGCAGTACTTC; cdr3_aa: CASTRTGGSYEQYF
d_call: .; clone_size: .; v_call: TRBV20-1; j_call: TRBJ2-1; cdr3_nt: TGCAGTGCTAGAGATTGGCAGACCTACAATGAGCAGTTCTTC; cdr3_aa: CSARDWQTYNEQFF
d_call: .; clone_size: medium-sized; v_call: TRBV6-1; j_call: TRBJ2-7; cdr3_nt: TGTGCCAGCAATCGAGGACTTGATTCCTACGAGCAGTACTTC; cdr3_aa: CASNRGLDSYEQYF
d_call: .; clone_size: many; v_call: TRBV27; j_call: TRBJ1-5; cdr3_nt: TGTGCCAGCAGCACCGGGACTAATCAGCCCCAGCATTTT; cdr3_aa: CASSTGTNQPQHF
d_call: TRBD1; clone_size: few; v_call: TRBV6-1; j_call: TRBJ2-3; cdr3_nt: TGTGCCATCAGTGAAGGGACAGGGGTTCCAGATACGCAGTATTTT; cdr3_aa: CAISEGTGVPDTQYF
d_call: TRBD1; clone_size: medium-sized; v_call: TRBV6-1; j_call: TRBJ1-1; cdr3_nt: TGTGCCAGCAGTTGGGACAGGAACACTGAAGCTTTCTTT; cdr3_aa: CASSWDRNTEAFF
d_call: .; clone_size: many; v_call: TRBV12-3/TRBV12-4; j_call: TRBJ1-1; cdr3_nt: TGTGCCAGCAGTTTAGAGTGGGGGCTCACTGAAGCTTTCTTT; cdr3_aa: CASSLEWGLTEAFF
d_call: .; clone_size: few; v_call: TRBV15; j_call: TRBJ2-1; cdr3_nt: TGTGCCACCAGCAGAGAAGGGGGTTACAATGAGCAGTTCTTC; cdr3_aa: CATSREGGYNEQFF
d_call: .; clone_size: many; v_call: TRBV7-9; j_call: TRBJ1-3; cdr3_nt: TGTGCCAGCAGCTTGGCCGTAGCTGGAAACACCATATATTTT; cdr3_aa: CASSLAVAGNTIYF
d_call: .; clone_size: many; v_call: TRBV24-1; j_call: TRBJ2-2; cdr3_nt: TGTGCCACCAAGGACTTGCACACCGGGGAGCTGTTTTTT; cdr3_aa: CATKDLHTGELFF
d_call: .; clone_size: many; v_call: TRBV2; j_call: TRBJ2-1; cdr3_nt: TGTGCCAGCAACCCGTCGTGGGATAGCTCCTACAATGAGCAGTTCTTC; cdr3_aa: CASNPSWDSSYNEQFF
d_call: .; clone_size: medium-sized; v_call: TRBV19; j_call: TRBJ2-5; cdr3_nt: TGTGCCAGTAGGGGAGCGGTGGCCCAAGAGACCCAGTACTTC; cdr3_aa: CASRGAVAQETQYF
d_call: TRBD2; clone_size: .; v_call: TRBV7-6; j_call: TRBJ2-1; cdr3_nt: TGTGCCAGCAGCCCGGCGGGGACTAGGTACAATGAGCAGTTCTTC; cdr3_aa: CASSPAGTRYNEQFF
d_call: TRBD2; clone_size: medium-sized; v_call: TRBV7-2; j_call: TRBJ2-7; cdr3_nt: TGTGCCAGCAGCCTCCGGACTAGCGGGAACGAGCAGTACTTC; cdr3_aa: CASSLRTSGNEQYF
d_call: .; clone_size: medium-sized; v_call: TRBV5-1; j_call: TRBJ2-2; cdr3_nt: TGCGCCAGCAATCTAGCTATAGGCAGCGGGGAGCTGTTTTTT; cdr3_aa: CASNLAIGSGELFF
d_call: TRBD1; clone_size: many; v_call: TRBV12-3/TRBV12-4; j_call: TRBJ2-2; cdr3_nt: TGTGCCACACTTCCGGGACAGGGTAGAACCGGGGAGCTGTTTTTT; cdr3_aa: CATLPGQGRTGELFF
d_call: .; clone_size: .; v_call: TRBV4-1; j_call: TRBJ1-3; cdr3_nt: TGCGCCAGCAGCCGTCAAGGAGGGTATAATCCTGGAAACACCATATATTTT; cdr3_aa: CASSRQGGYNPGNTIYF
d_call: TRBD1; clone_size: many; v_call: TRBV5-6; j_call: TRBJ2-7; cdr3_nt: TGTGCCAGCAGCTTCGGGCAGGGGGTATGGGAGCAGTACTTC; cdr3_aa: CASSFGQGVWEQYF
d_call: .; clone_size: once; v_call: TRBV11-2; j_call: TRBJ2-7; cdr3_nt: TGTGCCAGCAGCTTAGAGTCGATGGGCGAGCAGTACTTC; cdr3_aa: CASSLESMGEQYF
d_call: .; clone_size: many; v_call: TRBV2; j_call: TRBJ2-7; cdr3_nt: TGTGCCAGCACATCCGGGGACTCCTACGAGCAGTACTTC; cdr3_aa: CASTSGDSYEQYF
d_call: TRBD2; clone_size: many; v_call: TRBV4-2; j_call: TRBJ2-1; cdr3_nt: TGTGCCAGCAGCCAAGGAGACGGGACTAGCGGCACGGGTGAGCAGTTCTTC; cdr3_aa: CASSQGDGTSGTGEQFF
d_call: .; clone_size: .; v_call: TRBV18; j_call: TRBJ1-1; cdr3_nt: TGTGCCAGCTCACCGTCGGTCGGGATCACGACTGAAGCTTTCTTT; cdr3_aa: CASSPSVGITTEAFF
d_call: .; clone_size: medium-sized; v_call: TRBV6-1; j_call: TRBJ1-1; cdr3_nt: TGTGCCAGCAGGGTTGACTTGGGAACTGAAGCTTTCTTT; cdr3_aa: CASRVDLGTEAFF
d_call: .; clone_size: medium-sized; v_call: TRBV19; j_call: TRBJ2-5; cdr3_nt: TGTGCCAGTAGTCTCCGGGGTCAGGAGACCCAGTACTTC; cdr3_aa: CASSLRGQETQYF
d_call: .; clone_size: .; v_call: TRBV24-1; j_call: TRBJ1-2; cdr3_nt: TGTGCCACCAGTGATTTTAACGGCTACACCTTC; cdr3_aa: CATSDFNGYTF
d_call: .; clone_size: many; v_call: TRBV20-1; j_call: TRBJ1-4; cdr3_nt: TGCAGTGTTGTGCGGGAATCGGCTGAAAAACTGTTTTTT; cdr3_aa: CSVVRESAEKLFF
d_call: .; clone_size: .; v_call: TRBV3-1; j_call: TRBJ2-3; cdr3_nt: TGTGCCAGCAGCAAGGGGGACACAGATACGCAGTATTTT; cdr3_aa: CASSKGDTDTQYF
d_call: .; clone_size: many; v_call: TRBV7-2; j_call: TRBJ2-7; cdr3_nt: TGTGCCAGCAGCTTAGGGTCCCGGAGGGGGGAGCAGTACTTC; cdr3_aa: CASSLGSRRGEQYF
d_call: TRBD2; clone_size: .; v_call: TRBV12-3/TRBV12-4; j_call: TRBJ2-1; cdr3_nt: TGTGACAGCAGAAGGACTAGCGGGGGATTCAATGAGCAGTTCTTC; cdr3_aa: CDSRRTSGGFNEQFF
d_call: .; clone_size: .; v_call: TRBV4-1; j_call: TRBJ1-1; cdr3_nt: TGCGCCAGCAGCCAAGATGTGGCATCTGAAGCTTTCTTT; cdr3_aa: CASSQDVASEAFF
d_call: .; clone_size: .; v_call: TRBV30; j_call: TRBJ2-5; cdr3_nt: TGTGCCTGGACGCCTATGGGATCGGGCCTCCAAGAGACCCAGTACTTC; cdr3_aa: CAWTPMGSGLQETQYF
d_call: TRBD2; clone_size: few; v_call: TRBV6-1; j_call: TRBJ2-7; cdr3_nt: TGTGCCAGCAGCGGACTAGCGGGAGTTGCCGAGCAGTACTTC; cdr3_aa: CASSGLAGVAEQYF
d_call: .; clone_size: many; v_call: TRBV30; j_call: TRBJ1-5; cdr3_nt: TGTGCCTGGACTTCGGCATTCAATCAGCCCCAGCATTTT; cdr3_aa: CAWTSAFNQPQHF
d_call: TRBD2; clone_size: .; v_call: TRBV6-4; j_call: TRBJ2-1; cdr3_nt: TGTGCCAGCAGTGACGGGAGCGAAGCGGGGAGGTGGTTCTTC; cdr3_aa: CASSDGSEAGRWFF
d_call: .; clone_size: few; v_call: TRBV10-1; j_call: TRBJ2-5; cdr3_nt: TGCGCCAGCAGTTCCGAGCCGGGACGAGCAGTCCAGTACTTC; cdr3_aa: CASSSEPGRAVQYF
d_call: .; clone_size: many; v_call: TRBV28; j_call: TRBJ2-3; cdr3_nt: TGTGCCAGCAGTTTCAGTCTGGGCGGCGCAGATACGCAGTATTTT; cdr3_aa: CASSFSLGGADTQYF
d_call: TRBD1; clone_size: many; v_call: TRBV7-2; j_call: TRBJ2-6; cdr3_nt: TGTGCCAGCAGCACCGGACAGGGCAACGTCCTGACTTTC; cdr3_aa: CASSTGQGNVLTF
d_call: .; clone_size: many; v_call: TRBV30; j_call: TRBJ1-6; cdr3_nt: TGTGCCTGGATTCAGCAGAGCTCCTATAATTCACCCCTCCACTTT; cdr3_aa: CAWIQQSSYNSPLHF
d_call: .; clone_size: few; v_call: TRBV6-6; j_call: TRBJ2-7; cdr3_nt: TGTGCCAGCAGTTACGGGGGCAACTACGAGCAGTACTTC; cdr3_aa: CASSYGGNYEQYF
d_call: .; clone_size: medium-sized; v_call: TRBV6-4; j_call: TRBJ2-1; cdr3_nt: TGTGCCAGCAGTGAGTCTGGGGGGCCCTACAATGAGCAGTTCTTC; cdr3_aa: CASSESGGPYNEQFF
d_call: TRBD1; clone_size: .; v_call: TRBV11-1; j_call: TRBJ1-1; cdr3_nt: TGTGCCAGCGGCCCCCGGGACAGGGGCTGGGGCACTGAAGCTTTCTTT; cdr3_aa: CASGPRDRGWGTEAFF
d_call: .; clone_size: .; v_call: TRBV11-2; j_call: TRBJ2-2; cdr3_nt: TGTGCCAGCAGCTCGATGGCCGGGAACACCGGGGAGCTGTTTTTT; cdr3_aa: CASSSMAGNTGELFF
d_call: TRBD1; clone_size: few; v_call: TRBV6-4; j_call: TRBJ2-2; cdr3_nt: TGTGCCAGCAGCCGGGACAGTCACACCTGGGAGCTGCTTTTT; cdr3_aa: CASSRDSHTWELLF
d_call: TRBD2; clone_size: many; v_call: TRBV2; j_call: TRBJ2-1; cdr3_nt: TGTGCCAGCAGTGGATGGGCGGGGGGGCCCTTTTATGGAAACTACAATGAGCAGTTCTTC; cdr3_aa: CASSGWAGGPFYGNYNEQFF
d_call: .; clone_size: many; v_call: TRBV29-1; j_call: TRBJ2-7; cdr3_nt: TGCAGCGTTGTGAGGACTTCGAACCTCGAGCAGTACTTC; cdr3_aa: CSVVRTSNLEQYF
d_call: .; clone_size: medium-sized; v_call: TRBV6-1; j_call: TRBJ1-1; cdr3_nt: TGTGCCACAGGTAGAGGTAACGCTTTCTTT; cdr3_aa: CATGRGNAFF